Listed below are T cell receptor beta chains from one sample, sequenced in a study of T cells in Graves' hyperthyroidism and ophthalmopathy. TCRdb ran MiXCR on the multiplex PCR reads and lists one entry per CDR3 protein. The repertoire consists of around 570,000 distinct CDR3 sequences, with around 20% occurring once and the leading ten covering about 50%. The specimen was blood. The receptors here all came from a man aged 40-55 years with Graves' ophthalmopathy. The CDR3 runs from the conserved cysteine through the conserved F or W. A D gene is named only where the DNA matches it firmly. Not every row has a clone size; where given, it reads once, few, many or a size class.

len	abundance	v_gene	d_gene	j_gene	CDR3nt	CDR3aa
17	NA	TRBV7-6	NA	TRBJ1-5	TGTGCCAGCAGCCCAGGGGTCGGGACACCACTAAATCAGCCCCAGCATTTT	CASSPGVGTPLNQPQHF
14	NA	TRBV6-1	NA	TRBJ1-2	TGTGCCAGCAGTTATTCCGAAGGTGCGGATGGCTACACCTTC	CASSYSEGADGYTF
14	few	TRBV4-3	TRBD2	TRBJ2-7	TGCGCCAGCAGCACCGGGACTAGCGCCTACGAGCAGTACTTC	CASSTGTSAYEQYF
15	many	TRBV28	NA	TRBJ2-7	TGTGCCAGCAGTTCTCTAGCCGGGACTCCTCGAGGGCAGTACTTC	CASSSLAGTPRGQYF
17	few	TRBV4-1	NA	TRBJ1-5	TGCGCCAGCAGCCAAGAAATGTCACCGTATAGCAATCAGCCCCAGCATTTT	CASSQEMSPYSNQPQHF
14	NA	TRBV28	NA	TRBJ2-2	TGTGCCAGTTCAAGGAGGGGAGACACCGGGGAGCTGTTTTTT	CASSRRGDTGELFF
11	NA	TRBV20-1	NA	TRBJ2-7	TGCAGTGCGGAACGCGGGGCTGAGCAGTACTTC	CSAERGAEQYF
14	few	TRBV7-2	NA	TRBJ2-3	TGTGCCAGCAGCTCCAGTAGATACACAGATACGCAGTATTTT	CASSSSRYTDTQYF
16	few	TRBV20-1	TRBD2	TRBJ2-5	TGCAGTGCTAGGGGAAGGACTAGCGGATACCAAGAGACCCAGTACTTC	CSARGRTSGYQETQYF
15	few	TRBV29-1	TRBD1	TRBJ1-4	TGCAGCGCTGGACAGGGAGGTGTTAGTGGTGAAAAACTGTTTTTT	CSAGQGGVSGEKLFF
14	few	TRBV19	NA	TRBJ1-5	TGTGCCAGTAGTATAGAGGGGGCAGGACAGCCCCAGCATTTT	CASSIEGAGQPQHF
15	many	TRBV3-1	NA	TRBJ2-4	TGTGCCAGCAGCCAAGAGTTACTAGCCAAAAACATTCAGTACTTC	CASSQELLAKNIQYF
15	few	TRBV19	TRBD1	TRBJ1-1	TGTGCCAGCCAAGAAATAGGGGGCGTGAACACTGAAGCTTTCTTT	CASQEIGGVNTEAFF
16	many	TRBV20-1	TRBD2	TRBJ2-1	TGCAGTGCTAGAGATTACGCGGGGGGGCCTGATAATGAGCAGTTCTTC	CSARDYAGGPDNEQFF
15	NA	TRBV5-5	NA	TRBJ2-1	TGTGCCAGCAGCCTGGACTCTTTCCTATACAATGAGCAGTTCTTC	CASSLDSFLYNEQFF
17	NA	TRBV3-1	NA	TRBJ1-2	TGTGCCAGCAGCCAAGATGGGGCACGCCTCGCTAACTATGGCTACACCTTC	CASSQDGARLANYGYTF
19	NA	TRBV20-1	TRBD2	TRBJ2-3	TGCAGTGCTAGAGATCCGGGACTAGTGGGGGATACTAGCACAGATACGCAGTATTTT	CSARDPGLVGDTSTDTQYF
14	many	TRBV11-2	NA	TRBJ1-1	TGTGCCAGCAGCCCCGCAGGGAGGAACACTGAAGCTTTCTTT	CASSPAGRNTEAFF
11	many	TRBV20-1	NA	TRBJ2-5	TGCAGTGCTAGACATGTTGAGACCCAGTACTTC	CSARHVETQYF
16	few	TRBV7-8	NA	TRBJ2-6	TGTGCCAGCAGCGGGGCAGGGATCTCTGGGGCCAACGTCCTGACTTTC	CASSGAGISGANVLTF
14	once	TRBV6-1	NA	TRBJ2-7	TGTGCCAGCCAGGGGCAGGGGAGCTCCTACGAGCGGTACTTC	CASQGQGSSYERYF
15	few	TRBV4-1	NA	TRBJ2-1	TGCGCCAGCAGCCGATGGGGGGACTCCAACAATGAGCAGTTCTTC	CASSRWGDSNNEQFF
16	few	TRBV6-2/TRBV6-3	NA	TRBJ2-1	TGTGCCAGCAGCCCACAGGACTTCTTCCTCAACAATGAGCAGTTCTTC	CASSPQDFFLNNEQFF
14	NA	TRBV18	TRBD2	TRBJ2-5	TGTGCCAGCTCGCCCTCTAGCGGGGTTGAGACCCAGTACTTC	CASSPSSGVETQYF
16	few	TRBV29-1	TRBD2	TRBJ2-7	TGCAGCGCCGAGGGACTAGCGGGGGGGCCTTCGCGCGAGCAGTACTTC	CSAEGLAGGPSREQYF
13	many	TRBV3-1	NA	TRBJ2-3	TGTGCCAGCAGCCAAGAGAGGTCAGATACGCAGTATTTT	CASSQERSDTQYF
15	many	TRBV3-1	NA	TRBJ2-5	TGTGCCAGCAGCCAAATTACAGGGATTGGAGAGACCCAGTACTTC	CASSQITGIGETQYF
13	many	TRBV20-1	NA	TRBJ2-3	TGCAGTGCGGAGGTGGGAAGCACAGATACGCAGTATTTT	CSAEVGSTDTQYF
17	NA	TRBV20-1	TRBD1	TRBJ1-6	TGCAGTGCTTCTGTAAACAGGGGGCTCTCCTATAATTCACCCCTCCACTTT	CSASVNRGLSYNSPLHF
16	NA	TRBV4-1	TRBD2	TRBJ2-1	TGCGCCAGCAAACGAACAGCGGGAGATGTCTCCAATGAGCAGTTCTTC	CASKRTAGDVSNEQFF
14	many	TRBV5-5	TRBD1	TRBJ2-7	TGTGCCAGCAGCCCTTGGATAGACAGGGACGAGCAGTACTTC	CASSPWIDRDEQYF
15	many	TRBV12-3/TRBV12-4	NA	TRBJ1-1	TGTGCCAGCAGCCCTGGGAATGGGGGGGTGACTGAAGCTTTCTTT	CASSPGNGGVTEAFF
14	NA	TRBV28	TRBD1	TRBJ1-2	TGTGCCAGCAGTGTTCCGGGACAGGGGGATGGCTACACCTTC	CASSVPGQGDGYTF
17	NA	TRBV5-1	NA	TRBJ2-1	TGCGCCAGCAGATTACGGATGGGTCTAGCGTACTACAATGAGCAGTTCTTC	CASRLRMGLAYYNEQFF
13	NA	TRBV11-2	NA	TRBJ1-2	TGTGCCAGCAGCCTAATGGGGGAGAAGAGCTACACCTTC	CASSLMGEKSYTF
14	NA	TRBV30	NA	TRBJ2-2	TGTGCCTGGACCAGGGGCGCCGACACCGGGGAGCTGTTTTTT	CAWTRGADTGELFF
13	NA	TRBV29-1	NA	TRBJ2-5	TGCAGCGTTGAACGGGGGGCGTGGGAGACCCAGTACTTC	CSVERGAWETQYF
14	NA	TRBV6-1	TRBD1	TRBJ1-1	TGTGCCAGCAGTGCCGGGACAGGGTCCACTGAAGCTTTCTTT	CASSAGTGSTEAFF
14	NA	TRBV11-1	NA	TRBJ2-1	TGTGCCAGCAGCACTCCTAGAAGGGGCAATGAGCAGTTCTTC	CASSTPRRGNEQFF
15	NA	TRBV7-3	NA	TRBJ1-1	TGTGCCAGCAGCTTAGAATGGGGGCGTGGCACTGAAGCTTTCTTT	CASSLEWGRGTEAFF
14	few	TRBV11-2	NA	TRBJ2-7	TGTGCCAGCAGTGATCACAGCGCCAGGGTCGAGCAGTACTTC	CASSDHSARVEQYF
16	many	TRBV7-8	TRBD1	TRBJ2-1	TGTGCCAGCAGCGTTCTGGGACAGGTGGGGTACAATGAGCAGTTCTTC	CASSVLGQVGYNEQFF
14	few	TRBV12-3/TRBV12-4	NA	TRBJ1-3	TGTGCCACCACGACAGGTTCCATCGGAAACACCATATATTTT	CATTTGSIGNTIYF
19	NA	TRBV3-1	TRBD2	TRBJ2-1	TGTGCCAGCAGCGGCCCCGGGACTAGCGGGAGTTATTCCTACAATGAGCAGTTCTTC	CASSGPGTSGSYSYNEQFF
17	few	TRBV4-1	NA	TRBJ2-2	TGCGCCAGCAGCCAAGGGTTTGCAGGGGCAATGGCCGGGGAGCTGTTTTTT	CASSQGFAGAMAGELFF
17	NA	TRBV4-2	NA	TRBJ2-5	TGTGCCAGCAGCCCTTTACAGGGGGGGGTGCCCCAAGAGACCCAGTACTTC	CASSPLQGGVPQETQYF
13	NA	TRBV7-8	TRBD1	TRBJ1-1	TGTGCCAGCAGCGAGACAGGGACAACCAAAGCTTTCTTT	CASSETGTTKAFF
14	NA	TRBV14	NA	TRBJ2-3	TGTGCCAGCAGCCAGGGTACTCTTTTCAATACGCAGTATTTT	CASSQGTLFNTQYF
14	NA	TRBV5-6	NA	TRBJ1-4	TGTGCCAGCAGCTTGATTGGGGCGGGGGAAAAACTGTTTTTT	CASSLIGAGEKLFF
13	few	TRBV29-1	NA	TRBJ1-5	TGCAGCGTTGCCAGGGGATTAAATCAGCCCCAGCATTTT	CSVARGLNQPQHF
14	NA	TRBV30	TRBD1	TRBJ1-5	TGTGCCTGGAGCAGGGACAGGGGATATCAGCCCCAGCATTTT	CAWSRDRGYQPQHF
14	once	TRBV29-1	TRBD2	TRBJ2-1	TGCAGCGTTGCACTAGCGGGGACCTACAATGAGCAGTTCTTC	CSVALAGTYNEQFF
17	once	TRBV9	TRBD2	TRBJ2-3	TGTGCCAGCAGCCCACCCGGGGCTAGCGGGGGGGCAAATACGCAGTATTTT	CASSPPGASGGANTQYF